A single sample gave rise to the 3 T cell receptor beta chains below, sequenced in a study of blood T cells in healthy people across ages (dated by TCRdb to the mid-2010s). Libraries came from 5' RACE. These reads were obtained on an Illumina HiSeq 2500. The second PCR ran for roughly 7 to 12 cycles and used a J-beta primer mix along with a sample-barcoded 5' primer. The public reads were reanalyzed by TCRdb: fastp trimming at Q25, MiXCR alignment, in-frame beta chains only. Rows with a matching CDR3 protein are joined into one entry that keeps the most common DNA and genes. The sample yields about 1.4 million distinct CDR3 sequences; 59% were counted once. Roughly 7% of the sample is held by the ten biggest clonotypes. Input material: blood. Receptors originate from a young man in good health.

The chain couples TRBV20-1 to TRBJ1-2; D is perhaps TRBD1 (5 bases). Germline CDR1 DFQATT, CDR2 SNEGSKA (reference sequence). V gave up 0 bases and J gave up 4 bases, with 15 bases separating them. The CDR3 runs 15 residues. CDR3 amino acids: CSARDRQKGTYGYTF. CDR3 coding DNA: TGCAGTGCTAGAGACAGACAGAAGGGGACCTATGGCTACACCTTC.

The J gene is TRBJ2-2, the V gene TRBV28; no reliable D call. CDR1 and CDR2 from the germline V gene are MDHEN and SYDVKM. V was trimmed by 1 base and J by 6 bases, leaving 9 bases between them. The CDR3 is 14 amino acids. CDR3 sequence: CASSLSPTPGELFF. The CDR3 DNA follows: TGTGCCAGCAGTTTATCCCCCACCCCCGGGGAGCTGTTTTTT.

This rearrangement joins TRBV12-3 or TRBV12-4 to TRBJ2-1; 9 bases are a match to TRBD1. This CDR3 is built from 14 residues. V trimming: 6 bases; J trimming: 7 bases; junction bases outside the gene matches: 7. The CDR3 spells CASSPDRGPNEQFF. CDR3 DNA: TGTGCCAGCAGCCCGGACAGGGGACCAAATGAGCAGTTCTTC.